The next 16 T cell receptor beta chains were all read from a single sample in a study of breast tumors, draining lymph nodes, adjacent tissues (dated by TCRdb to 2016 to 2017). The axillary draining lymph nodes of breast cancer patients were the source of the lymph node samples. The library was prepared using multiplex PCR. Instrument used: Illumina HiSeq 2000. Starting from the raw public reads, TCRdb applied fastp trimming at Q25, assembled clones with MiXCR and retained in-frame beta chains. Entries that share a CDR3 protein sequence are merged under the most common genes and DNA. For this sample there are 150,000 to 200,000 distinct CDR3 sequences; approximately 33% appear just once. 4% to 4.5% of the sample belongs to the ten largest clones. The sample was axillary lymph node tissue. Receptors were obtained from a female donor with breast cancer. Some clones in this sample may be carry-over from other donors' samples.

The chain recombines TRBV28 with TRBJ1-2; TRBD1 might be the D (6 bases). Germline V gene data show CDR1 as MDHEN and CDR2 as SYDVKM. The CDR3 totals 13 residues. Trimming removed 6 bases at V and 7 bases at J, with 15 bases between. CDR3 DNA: TGTGCCAGCAGCTATCCAGGGGAATCTGGCTACACCTTC. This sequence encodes CASSYPGESGYTF.

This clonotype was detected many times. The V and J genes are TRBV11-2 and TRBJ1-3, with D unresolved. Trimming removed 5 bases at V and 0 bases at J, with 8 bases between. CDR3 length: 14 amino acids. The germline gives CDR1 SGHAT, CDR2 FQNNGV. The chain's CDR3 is CASSPTSSGNTIYF. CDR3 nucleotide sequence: TGTGCCAGCAGCCCCACCTCCTCTGGAAACACCATATATTTT.

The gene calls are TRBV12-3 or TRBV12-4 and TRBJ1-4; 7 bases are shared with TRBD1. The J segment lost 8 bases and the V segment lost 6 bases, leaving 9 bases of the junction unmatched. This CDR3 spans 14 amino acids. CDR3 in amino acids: CASSPGQGDEKLFF. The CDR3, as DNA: TGTGCCAGCAGCCCGGGTCAGGGGGACGAAAAACTGTTTTTT.

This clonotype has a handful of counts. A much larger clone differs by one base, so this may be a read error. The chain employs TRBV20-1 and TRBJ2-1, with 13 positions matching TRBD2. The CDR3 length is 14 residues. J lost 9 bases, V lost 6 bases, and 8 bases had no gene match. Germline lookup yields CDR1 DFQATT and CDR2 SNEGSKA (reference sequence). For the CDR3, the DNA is TGCAGTGCCCCAGGACTAGCGGGGGACACTGAGCAGTTCTTC. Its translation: CSAPGLAGDTEQFF.

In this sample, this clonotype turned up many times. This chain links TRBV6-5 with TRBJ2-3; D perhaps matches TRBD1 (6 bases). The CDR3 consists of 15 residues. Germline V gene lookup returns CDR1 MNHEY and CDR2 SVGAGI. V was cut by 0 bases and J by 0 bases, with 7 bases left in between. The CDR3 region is CASSYSRGSTDTQYF. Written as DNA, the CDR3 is TGTGCCAGCAGTTACTCCAGGGGAAGCACAGATACGCAGTATTTT.

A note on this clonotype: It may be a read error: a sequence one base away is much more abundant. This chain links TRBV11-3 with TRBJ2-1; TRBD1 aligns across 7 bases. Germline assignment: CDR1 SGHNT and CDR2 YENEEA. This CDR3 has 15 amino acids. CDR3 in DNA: TGTGCCAGCAGCCGAAGCAGGGGACAGTACAATGAGCGGTTCTTC. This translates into CASSRSRGQYNERFF. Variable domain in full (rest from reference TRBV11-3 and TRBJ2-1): EAGVVQSPRYKIIEKKQPVAFWCNPISGHNTLYWYLQNLGQGPELLIRYENEEAVDDSQLPKDRFSAERLKGVDSTLKIQPAELGDSAVYLCASSRSRGQYNERFFGPGTRLTVL.

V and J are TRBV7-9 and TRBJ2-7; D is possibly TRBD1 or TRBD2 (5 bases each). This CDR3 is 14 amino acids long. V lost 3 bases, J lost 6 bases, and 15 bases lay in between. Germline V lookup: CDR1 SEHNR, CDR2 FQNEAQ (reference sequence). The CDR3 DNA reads TGTGCCAGCAGCTTTTCCGGGACGGGGCGCGAGCAGTACTTC. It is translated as CASSFSGTGREQYF.

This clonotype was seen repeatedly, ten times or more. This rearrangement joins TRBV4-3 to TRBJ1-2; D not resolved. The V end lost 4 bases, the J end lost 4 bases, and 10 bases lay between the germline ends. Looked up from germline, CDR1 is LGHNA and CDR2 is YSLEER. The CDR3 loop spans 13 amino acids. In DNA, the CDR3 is TGCGCCAGCAGCCTTGGAGAGGGCTATGGCTACACCTTC. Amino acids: CASSLGEGYGYTF.

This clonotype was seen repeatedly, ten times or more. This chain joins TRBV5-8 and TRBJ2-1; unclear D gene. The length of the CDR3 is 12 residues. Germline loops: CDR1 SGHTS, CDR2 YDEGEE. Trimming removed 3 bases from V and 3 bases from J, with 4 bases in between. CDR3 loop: CASSWDYNEQFF. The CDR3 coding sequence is TGTGCCAGCAGCTGGGACTACAATGAGCAGTTCTTC.

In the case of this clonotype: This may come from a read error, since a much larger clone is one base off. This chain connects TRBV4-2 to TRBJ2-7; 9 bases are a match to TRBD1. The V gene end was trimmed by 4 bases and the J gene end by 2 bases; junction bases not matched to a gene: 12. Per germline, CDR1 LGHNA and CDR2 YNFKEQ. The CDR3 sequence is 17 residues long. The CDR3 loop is CASSRDRPGTGTYEQYF. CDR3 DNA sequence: TGTGCCAGCAGCCGAGATCGTCCTGGGACAGGGACCTACGAGCAGTACTTC.

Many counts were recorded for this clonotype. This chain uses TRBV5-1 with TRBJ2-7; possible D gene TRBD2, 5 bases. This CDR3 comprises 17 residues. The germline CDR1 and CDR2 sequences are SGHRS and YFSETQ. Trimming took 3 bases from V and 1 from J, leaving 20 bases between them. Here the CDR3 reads CASSSYLALGGSYEQYF. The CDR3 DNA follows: TGCGCCAGCAGCTCTTACTTAGCGCTGGGTGGGTCCTACGAGCAGTACTTC.

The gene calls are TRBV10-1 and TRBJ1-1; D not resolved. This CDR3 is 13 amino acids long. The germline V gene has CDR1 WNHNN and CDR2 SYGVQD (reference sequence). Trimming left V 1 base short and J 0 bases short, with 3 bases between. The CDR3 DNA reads TGCGCCAGCAGTGAGTTGTTGAACACTGAAGCTTTCTTT. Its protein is CASSELLNTEAFF.

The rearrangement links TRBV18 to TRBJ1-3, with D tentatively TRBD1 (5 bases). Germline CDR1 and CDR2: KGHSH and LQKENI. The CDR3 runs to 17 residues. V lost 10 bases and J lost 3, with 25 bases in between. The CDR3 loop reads CATDDKIRERGGNTIYF. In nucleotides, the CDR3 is TGTGCCACCGACGACAAAATCAGGGAAAGGGGTGGAAACACCATATATTTT.

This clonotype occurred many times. CDR3 nucleotide sequence: TGCAGTGCTAGTTGGGACAGGGCCACAGATACGCAGTATTTT. Its translation is CSASWDRATDTQYF. The chain links TRBV20-1 to TRBJ2-3, with 9 bases that match TRBD1. The CDR3 covers 14 residues. The V segment lost 3 bases and the J segment 2 bases; nucleotides outside the gene matches: 3. CDR1 DFQATT and CDR2 SNEGSKA come from the germline V gene (reference sequence).

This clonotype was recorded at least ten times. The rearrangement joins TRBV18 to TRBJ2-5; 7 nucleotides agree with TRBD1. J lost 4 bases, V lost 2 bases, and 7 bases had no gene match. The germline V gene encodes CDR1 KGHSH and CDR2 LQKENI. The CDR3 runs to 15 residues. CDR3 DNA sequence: TGTGCCAGCTCACCAAGGGGGCAGGTGGGAGAGACCCAGTACTTC. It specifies CASSPRGQVGETQYF.

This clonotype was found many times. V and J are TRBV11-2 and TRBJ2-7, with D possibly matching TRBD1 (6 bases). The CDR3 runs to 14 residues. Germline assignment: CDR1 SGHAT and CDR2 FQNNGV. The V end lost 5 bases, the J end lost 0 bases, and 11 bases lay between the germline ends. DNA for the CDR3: TGTGCCAGCAGCCGTACAGGGAGCTCCTACGAGCAGTACTTC. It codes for CASSRTGSSYEQYF.